These 27 T cell receptor beta chains originate from one sample sequenced in a study of shared clonotypes between healthy human individuals. Sequenced by immunoSEQ multiplex PCR; TCRdb stores in-frame clones only, minus some. The sample carries millions of clones, more than 80% recorded once. Input material: naive CD4+ T cells sorted from blood. As to subset: CD45RA+ positively selected. These receptors originate from a man between 18 and 35 years old in good health.

This clone has just a few counts. Distinct nucleotide sequences in the sample also encode this CDR3. The chain uses TRBV6-5 and TRBJ1-2; 7 bases match TRBD1. V was pared by 2 bases and J by 3 bases, with 0 bases of the junction left unmatched. Germline loops: CDR1 MNHEY, CDR2 SVGAGI. The CDR3 is 13 amino acids. The CDR3 nucleotides read TGTGCCAGCAGTTACGGGACAGACTATGGCTACACCTTC. It yields the protein CASSYGTDYGYTF.

Concerning this clone: The sample contains more than one DNA sequence encoding this CDR3. The CDR3 loop reads CSAGQGGEKLFF. CDR3 bases: TGCAGCGCGGGACAGGGGGGCGAAAAACTGTTTTTT. This chain uses TRBV29-1 with TRBJ1-4, with 11 bases aligning to TRBD1. CDR1 and CDR2 from the germline V gene are SQVTM and ANQGSEA. There are 12 residues in the CDR3. V shed 7 bases and J 8 bases; nucleotides not matched to a gene: 3.

The gene calls are TRBV5-1 and TRBJ2-6, with a weak D call TRBD1 (5 bases). V shed 0 bases and J shed 2 bases, with 9 bases lying between them. There are 16 residues in the CDR3. CDR1 and CDR2 (germline): SGHRS, YFSETQ. The CDR3 DNA reads TGCGCCAGCAGCTTGGATAGGGGCGCTGGGGCCAACGTCCTGACTTTC. Protein: CASSLDRGAGANVLTF.

The V call is TRBV9, the J call TRBJ1-2; 7 nucleotides align to TRBD1. Germline V gene lookup returns CDR1 SGDLS and CDR2 YYNGEE. After removal of 2 bases from V and 0 bases from J, the junction contained 10 bases not matched to a gene. CDR3 length: 17 residues. CDR3 protein: CASSVGGGSSPNYGYTF. The CDR3 DNA sequence: TGTGCCAGCAGCGTTGGAGGGGGCTCAAGCCCTAACTATGGCTACACCTTC.

This chain uses TRBV29-1 with TRBJ1-4; D is perhaps TRBD1 (5 bases). This CDR3 contains 12 residues. Trimming took off 3 bases at V and 8 bases at J, with 10 bases between the two ends. Germline CDR1 and CDR2: SQVTM and ANQGSEA. CDR3 nucleotide sequence: TGCAGCGTTGATGGCCAGGGAGAAAAACTGTTTTTT. Protein product: CSVDGQGEKLFF.

The chain uses TRBV7-2 and TRBJ1-5, with D unresolved. CDR3 length equals 16 residues. CDR1 is SGHTA, CDR2 FQGNSA, per germline. V dropped 5 bases and J dropped 10 bases, with 24 bases sitting between them. The CDR3 DNA sequence: TGTGCCAGCAGCCCCTCGGCAGGATCGGGAATCAGCCCCCAGCATTTT. It encodes CASSPSAGSGISPQHF.

As for this clone: Other nucleotide sequences from this sample produce the same CDR3. The chain carries TRBV7-9 and TRBJ1-4; tentative D call: TRBD1 (6 bases). The germline V and J ends were trimmed by 0 bases and 7 bases, with 9 bases remaining between them. Germline V gives CDR1 SEHNR, CDR2 FQNEAQ (reference sequence). This CDR3 is 14 amino acids long. CDR3 nucleotides: TGTGCCAGCAGCTTAGCGGGGGCCGGTGAAAAACTGTTTTTT. Its protein product is CASSLAGAGEKLFF.

A word on this clone: This specimen includes other DNA sequences encoding the same CDR3. This chain links TRBV5-1 with TRBJ1-2, with TRBD1 matching over 7 bases. Trimming took 0 bases from V and 8 from J; bases not matched to a gene: 7. CDR3 length: 14 residues. Germline CDR1 reads SGHRS; CDR2 reads YFSETQ. CDR3 protein: CASSLDEGASGYTF. The CDR3 DNA reads as TGCGCCAGCAGCTTGGACGAGGGGGCGTCGGGCTACACCTTC. Full variable domain (missing parts from reference TRBV5-1 and TRBJ1-2): KAGVTQTPRYLIKTRGQQVTLSCSPISGHRSVSWYQQTPGQGLQFLFEYFSETQRNKGNFPGRFSGRQFSNSRSEMNVSTLELGDSALYLCASSLDEGASGYTFGSGTRLTVV.

This clone was picked up a small number of times. J is TRBJ2-7 and V is TRBV18, with D maybe TRBD1 (6 bases). V was pared by 1 base and J by 3 bases, with 13 bases between. Germline V gene sequence: CDR1 KGHSH, CDR2 LQKENI. This CDR3 contains 15 residues. CDR3 coding DNA: TGTGCCAGCTCACCACAGGGGGTGGGAAACTACGAGCAGTACTTC. Its protein is CASSPQGVGNYEQYF.

The chain links TRBV7-9 to TRBJ1-1, with D perhaps matching TRBD1 (5 bases). Between the trimmed V and J ends, which lost 1 base and 3 bases, there was a span of 9 bases. CDR3 length: 14 residues. Germline V gene data show CDR1 as SEHNR and CDR2 as FQNEAQ (reference sequence). Here the CDR3 reads CASSLGYRHTEAFF. CDR3 DNA sequence: TGTGCCAGCAGCTTAGGTTACAGGCACACTGAAGCTTTCTTT.

The chain joins TRBV6-5 to TRBJ1-2; 7 bases agree with TRBD1. This CDR3 is built from 13 residues. The J segment lost 4 bases and the V segment lost 8 bases, leaving 7 bases of the junction unmatched. The germline CDR1 and CDR2 sequences are MNHEY and SVGAGI. CDR3 nucleotides: TGTGCCAGCGGAGACAGGGTAATCTATGGCTACACCTTC. Its translation is CASGDRVIYGYTF.

The V and J genes are TRBV29-1 and TRBJ2-7, with no clear D. The V end was cut by 0 bases, the J end by 4 bases, with 19 bases between. Germline CDR1 SQVTM, CDR2 ANQGSEA. The length of the CDR3 is 16 residues. CDR3 residues: CSVEDPASASTYEQYF. The DNA of the CDR3 is TGCAGCGTTGAAGATCCGGCCTCGGCGTCTACTTACGAGCAGTACTTC.

This rearrangement joins TRBV7-9 to TRBJ1-5; the D is unclear. The V gene lost 5 bases and the J gene lost 2 bases, with 19 bases spanning the gap. The germline V gene has CDR1 SEHNR and CDR2 FQNEAQ (reference sequence). The CDR3 sequence is 17 residues long. CDR3 protein: CASSPDIMFRGNQPQHF. DNA for the CDR3: TGTGCCAGCAGCCCAGACATAATGTTTCGGGGCAATCAGCCCCAGCATTTT.

This clone was counted a single time. The chain combines TRBV11-2 with TRBJ2-3; 7 nucleotides match TRBD1. Germline V gene sequence: CDR1 SGHAT, CDR2 FQNNGV. This CDR3 is built from 13 residues. The trim removed 5 bases at V and 8 bases at J, leaving 7 bases unmatched. The CDR3, as DNA: TGTGCCAGCAGCGTCGAAGGGGGCGGTACGCAGTATTTT. Translating it yields CASSVEGGGTQYF.

V is TRBV6-1 and J is TRBJ1-2; possibly TRBD1 for D (6 bases). The germline V and J ends were trimmed by 7 bases and 4 bases, with 13 bases remaining between them. This CDR3 has 13 amino acids. Germline CDR1 and CDR2: MNHNS and SASEGT. CDR3 loop: CASTGQNLYGYTF. The DNA of the CDR3 is TGTGCCAGCACCGGACAGAACCTCTATGGCTACACCTTC.

The rearrangement links TRBV19 to TRBJ2-7, with 12 positions matching TRBD2. V was clipped by 6 bases and J by 3 bases; unmatched bases: 6. The CDR3 is made up of 15 amino acids. Per germline, CDR1 LNHDA and CDR2 SQIVND (reference sequence). CDR3 loop: CASRQLAGGLYEQYF. In DNA, the CDR3 is TGTGCCAGTAGACAACTAGCGGGAGGCCTCTACGAGCAGTACTTC.

The rearrangement links TRBV5-6 to TRBJ1-1; D uncertain. The length of the CDR3 is 14 residues. V dropped 4 bases and J dropped 3 bases, with 13 bases sitting between them. The V gene's germline CDR1 is SGHDT and CDR2 YYEEEE. The CDR3 loop reads CASSLAITDTEAFF. The CDR3 DNA reads TGTGCCAGCAGCCTAGCGATAACGGACACTGAAGCTTTCTTT.

The chain has TRBV25-1 and TRBJ2-2, with TRBD1 identical over 7 bases. Trimming at V came to 4 bases and at J to 5 bases, leaving 7 bases not matched to a gene. CDR3 length: 15 amino acids. The germline CDR1 and CDR2 sequences are MGHDK and SYGVNS. The chain's CDR3 is CASSATTGYTGELFF. In DNA form, the CDR3 reads TGTGCCAGCAGTGCGACGACAGGGTATACCGGGGAGCTGTTTTTT.

The rearrangement links TRBV30 to TRBJ1-6, with 9 bases aligning to TRBD1. The V gene's germline CDR1 is GTSNPN and CDR2 SVGIG (reference sequence). This CDR3 has 14 amino acids. V was pared by 2 bases and J by 7 bases, with 3 bases of the junction left unmatched. CDR3 sequence: CAWSQTGGNSPLHF. The DNA for the CDR3 is TGTGCCTGGAGTCAGACAGGGGGGAATTCACCCCTCCACTTT. Full variable domain (outside the CDR3, taken from reference TRBV30 and TRBJ1-6): SQTIHQWPATLVQPVGSPLSLECTVEGTSNPNLYWYRQAAGRGLQLLFYSVGIGQISSEVPQNLSASRPQDRQFILSSKKLLLSDSGFYLCAWSQTGGNSPLHFGNGTRLTVT.

The chain joins TRBV5-1 to TRBJ1-2; D is unresolved. This CDR3 region has 16 residues. V shed 0 bases and J shed 0 bases, with 12 bases lying between them. Germline values: CDR1 SGHRS, CDR2 YFSETQ. The CDR3: CASSLAGSAANYGYTF. The CDR3 region has the DNA TGCGCCAGCAGCTTGGCCGGAAGTGCTGCTAACTATGGCTACACCTTC.

The V and J genes are TRBV9 and TRBJ1-3, with D maybe TRBD1 (5 bases). The CDR3 loop spans 17 amino acids. V shed 0 bases and J shed 2 bases, with 15 bases lying between them. Per the germline V gene, CDR1 is SGDLS and CDR2 is YYNGEE. Here the CDR3 DNA reads TGTGCCAGCAGCGTAGATCCAGGGTCTAAACCTGGAAACACCATATATTTT. As protein: CASSVDPGSKPGNTIYF.

This clone was seen just once. The chain employs TRBV7-8 and TRBJ1-5; D gene uncertain. The CDR3 extends over 13 amino acids. Germline CDR1 and CDR2: SGHVS and FQNEAQ. The V and J ends lost 1 base and 6 bases respectively, with 7 bases between them. CDR3 amino acids: CASSLGGGQPQHF. The CDR3 DNA sequence: TGTGCCAGCAGCTTAGGGGGTGGTCAGCCCCAGCATTTT. Complete variable domain (other parts from reference TRBV7-8 and TRBJ1-5): GAGVSQSPRYKVAKRGQDVALRCDPISGHVSLFWYQQALGQGPEFLTYFQNEAQLDKSGLPSDRFFAERPEGSVSTLKIQRTQQEDSAVYLCASSLGGGQPQHFGDGTRLSIL.

The chain is built from TRBV10-1 and TRBJ2-5, with D possibly being TRBD1 (5 bases). Germline V gene data show CDR1 as WNHNN and CDR2 as SYGVQD (reference sequence). V was pared by 0 bases and J by 3 bases, with 11 bases between. This CDR3 is built from 15 residues. The CDR3 loop is CASSESGVGEETQYF. CDR3 bases: TGCGCCAGCAGTGAGTCTGGGGTAGGGGAAGAGACCCAGTACTTC.

On this clone: The sample contains more than one DNA sequence encoding this CDR3. The gene calls are TRBV27 and TRBJ2-7; 8 bases align to TRBD1. The CDR3 has 15 amino acids. V lost 4 bases, J lost 1 base, and 6 bases stayed unmatched. Germline-derived CDR1 and CDR2 are MNHEY and SMNVEV (reference sequence). In DNA, the CDR3 is TGTGCCAGCAGTTCGCAGGGGGCAGGATCCTACGAGCAGTACTTC. Translated, it gives CASSSQGAGSYEQYF.

The CDR3 nucleotides are TGTGCCTTAAAGGGGTACCAAGAGACCCAGTACTTC. Translated, it gives CALKGYQETQYF. V is TRBV30 and J is TRBJ2-5; weak D call: TRBD1 (5 bases). The V and J ends lost 7 bases and 0 bases respectively, with 9 bases between them. The CDR3 has 12 amino acids. The germline V gene has CDR1 GTSNPN and CDR2 SVGIG (reference sequence).

This clone was counted a single time. The V call is TRBV30, the J call TRBJ1-2; D gene uncertain. Germline V gives CDR1 GTSNPN, CDR2 SVGIG (reference sequence). The CDR3 length is 13 residues. Trimming pared 2 bases from V and 4 bases from J, leaving 11 bases between. The CDR3 protein is CAWSLPGRYGYTF. Here the CDR3 DNA reads TGTGCCTGGAGTCTACCCGGCCGCTATGGCTACACCTTC.

V and J are TRBV4-1 and TRBJ1-5; D gene unclear. V lost 1 base, J lost 7 bases, and 5 bases lay in between. From germline, CDR1 is MGHRA and CDR2 YSYEKL. The CDR3 loop spans 12 amino acids. DNA for the CDR3: TGCGCCAGCAGCCAAGGGATACAGCCCCAGCATTTT. This translates into CASSQGIQPQHF.